The 17 T cell receptor beta chains presented below share a single source sample, sequenced in a study of T-cell memory formation after mild COVID-19. TCRdb reprocessed the 5' RACE reads via MiXCR and lists one record per CDR3 protein. The sample gives about 430,000 distinct CDR3 sequences, more than 20% of which show up once; roughly 8.9% is in the top ten. The sample comprised PBMCs or a T cell subset sorted from them (not recorded which). Receptors were obtained from an adult woman who had mild COVID-19 (a few samples of this study predate the infection). Cell type and time point are not known.

The chain recombines TRBV6-1 with TRBJ2-7; TRBD1 aligns across 7 bases. Trimming took 1 base from V and 5 from J; bases not matched to a gene: 11. Germline CDR1 MNHNS, CDR2 SASEGT. The CDR3 covers 16 residues. The CDR3 nucleotides read TGTGCCAGCAGTGAAGGGTTCTGGGGACAGAAGGACGAGCAGTACTTC. This codes for CASSEGFWGQKDEQYF.

This clonotype came up a few times. CDR3 nucleotide sequence: TGCAGCGTAAGCGGGGGGTTCTCCTACGAGCAGTACTTC. Translation gives CSVSGGFSYEQYF. The rearrangement uses TRBV29-1 and TRBJ2-7; 9 bases are a match to TRBD2. The V segment lost 6 bases and the J segment 0 bases; nucleotides outside the gene matches: 3. CDR1 and CDR2 (germline): SQVTM, ANQGSEA. CDR3 size: 13 residues.

The chain links TRBV5-1 to TRBJ1-3; no clear D. CDR3 length: 16 amino acids. CDR1 is SGHRS and CDR2 is YFSETQ in the germline V gene. V dropped 0 bases and J dropped 0 bases, with 10 bases sitting between them. CDR3 region: CASSLEGPSSGNTIYF. The CDR3 DNA sequence: TGCGCCAGCAGCTTGGAAGGCCCGAGCTCTGGAAACACCATATATTTT.

V and J are TRBV24-1 and TRBJ2-3, with TRBD1 matching 7 bases. The germline V gene encodes CDR1 KGHDR and CDR2 SFDVKD. V lost 8 bases to trimming and J lost 1 base; unmatched junction nucleotides: 2. CDR3 size: 13 residues. CDR3 nucleotide sequence: TGTGCCACCATCGGACAGGGCACAGATACGCAGTATTTT. Encoded protein: CATIGQGTDTQYF.

This clonotype was recorded at least ten times. The rearrangement joins TRBV12-3 or TRBV12-4 to TRBJ2-1, with D hard to call. Between the trimmed V and J ends, which lost 4 bases and 7 bases, there was a span of 8 bases. The CDR3 is made up of 12 amino acids. The CDR3 nucleotides read TGTGCCAGCAGTTCCTTAGAAAATGAGCAGTTCTTC. Translating it yields CASSSLENEQFF.

This clonotype has just a few counts. The chain employs TRBV7-2 and TRBJ2-5; perhaps D is TRBD1 or TRBD2 (7 bases each). V was pared by 6 bases and J by 5 bases, with 13 bases between. Germline CDR1 SGHTA, CDR2 FQGNSA. This CDR3 is 13 amino acids long. The CDR3 coding sequence is TGTGCCAGCAGTCCAGGGGGGGTGGAGACCCAGTACTTC. This translates into CASSPGGVETQYF.

This clonotype showed up just a few times. The junction and the germline gene differ at one end; a read error may be behind it. The chain combines TRBV4-3 with TRBJ1-2, with D unclear. Germline-derived CDR1 and CDR2 are LGHNA and YSLEER. The CDR3 consists of 14 residues. The CDR3: CASSQGRLNYGYTF. DNA for the CDR3: TGCGCCAGCAGCCAAGGACGGCTAAACTATGGCTACACCTTT.

The rearrangement joins TRBV12-3 or TRBV12-4 to TRBJ1-1; no firm D call. The CDR3 has 15 residues. Trimming left V 1 base short and J 2 bases short, with 11 bases between. The CDR3 spells CASSLGYDKNTEAFF. The CDR3 DNA is TGTGCCAGCAGTTTAGGGTATGATAAAAACACTGAAGCTTTCTTT.

The chain joins TRBV6-5 to TRBJ1-2, with TRBD1 as a possible D gene (6 bases). The CDR3 spans 11 residues. Looked up from germline, CDR1 is MNHEY and CDR2 is SVGAGI. V lost 2 bases, J lost 10 bases, and 8 bases lay in between. The CDR3 bases are TGTGCCAGCAGTTACAGGGGGGACTACACCTTC. Protein sequence: CASSYRGDYTF.

This clonotype was observed many times. CDR3 residues: CASSLGDEQYF. DNA of the CDR3: TGTGCCAGCAGCCTGGGAGACGAGCAGTACTTC. The rearrangement joins TRBV5-6 to TRBJ2-7; D is perhaps TRBD2 (5 bases). The CDR3 consists of 11 residues. The germline V gene has CDR1 SGHDT and CDR2 YYEEEE. V lost 4 bases and J lost 5, with 7 bases in between.

The rearrangement joins TRBV7-9 to TRBJ1-4; D unclear. Germline CDR1 and CDR2: SEHNR and FQNEAQ (reference sequence). CDR3 length: 11 residues. V lost 5 bases and J lost 8, with 6 bases in between. CDR3 DNA: TGTGCCAGCAGCCCGGGGGAAAAACTGTTTTTT. It yields the protein CASSPGEKLFF.

This clonotype was detected only a few times. The chain joins TRBV5-4 to TRBJ2-3; the D gene is possibly TRBD2 (6 bases). V was shortened by 0 bases and J by 1 base, with 9 bases between the two germline ends. There are 15 residues in the CDR3. Looked up from germline, CDR1 is SGHNT and CDR2 is YYREEE (reference sequence). The CDR3 sequence: CASSLVVAGTDTQYF. The DNA for the CDR3 is TGTGCCAGCAGCTTGGTAGTAGCGGGCACAGATACGCAGTATTTT.

This clonotype was seen a few times. The chain has TRBV29-1 and TRBJ2-1; tentatively, D is TRBD1 (6 bases). CDR1 and CDR2 (germline): SQVTM, ANQGSEA. Trimming took off 4 bases at V and 0 bases at J, with 16 bases between the two ends. This CDR3 contains 16 residues. CDR3 coding DNA: TGCAGCGTTGTATTTGGGGGCGGAAGCTCCTACAATGAGCAGTTCTTC. Protein sequence: CSVVFGGGSSYNEQFF.

The chain has TRBV4-1 and TRBJ1-2; no clear D. CDR3 length: 14 residues. Germline-derived CDR1 and CDR2 are MGHRA and YSYEKL. Trimming stripped 3 bases from V and 4 bases from J, with 12 bases between. CDR3 residues: CASSQTRETYGYTF. The CDR3 nucleotides read TGCGCCAGCAGCCAGACCCGAGAAACCTATGGCTACACCTTC.

This clonotype has more than one count but fewer than ten. The genes are TRBV24-1 and TRBJ2-7, with 11 bases fitting TRBD2. After removal of 9 bases from V and 0 bases from J, the junction contained 18 bases not matched to a gene. The CDR3 has 19 amino acids. Per germline, CDR1 KGHDR and CDR2 SFDVKD. The DNA of the CDR3 is TGTGCCACCCACCATCCTGGCCCTAGCGGGAGGAGGGACTCCTACGAGCAGTACTTC. Its translation: CATHHPGPSGRRDSYEQYF.

This clonotype was observed a few times. The chain uses TRBV20-1 and TRBJ2-4; the D gene is possibly TRBD2 (5 bases). V lost 1 base, J lost 8 bases, and 12 bases lay in between. Looked up from germline, CDR1 is DFQATT and CDR2 is SNEGSKA (reference sequence). This CDR3 spans 13 amino acids. For the CDR3, the DNA is TGCAGTGCTAGAGGGACCACCGGGGACATTCAGTACTTC. It is translated as CSARGTTGDIQYF.

This clonotype was observed a few times. The rearrangement links TRBV5-1 to TRBJ2-7; D remains ambiguous. In germline, CDR1 is SGHRS, CDR2 YFSETQ. V lost 2 bases to trimming and J lost 0 bases, with 9 bases between them. This CDR3 has 14 residues. As DNA, the CDR3 is TGCGCCAGCAGCTTTGGGCAGTTCTCCTACGAGCAGTACTTC. As protein: CASSFGQFSYEQYF.